The 22 T cell receptor beta chains listed next were all sequenced from one sample in a study of blood T cells in healthy people across ages. PCR was performed a second time for about 7 to 11 cycles using a sample-barcoded 5' primer and a J-beta primer mix. TCRdb analysed the 5' RACE reads with MiXCR anew, one entry per CDR3 protein. Here the sample spans around 2 million distinct CDR3 sequences, roughly two fifths being singletons. Source material: blood. These receptors were collected from a human donor in good health.

The chain joins TRBV7-2 to TRBJ2-1; 9 bases match TRBD1. The CDR3 runs 16 residues. Unmatched junction bases numbered 13, after V lost 6 bases and J lost 7 bases. Looked up from germline, CDR1 is SGHTA and CDR2 is FQGNSA. CDR3 amino acids: CASSPRTGQGRNEQFF. The CDR3 DNA follows: TGTGCCAGCAGTCCACGTACGGGACAGGGTAGGAATGAGCAGTTCTTC. The full variable domain, rest sourced from reference TRBV7-2 and TRBJ2-1, is GAGVSQSPSNKVTEKGKDVELRCDPISGHTALYWYRQSLGQGLEFLIYFQGNSAPDKSGLPSDRFSAERTGGSVSTLTIQRTQQEDSAVYLCASSPRTGQGRNEQFFGPGTRLTVL.

The rearrangement joins TRBV20-1 to TRBJ2-1; D call uncertain. With 6 bases removed from V and 7 bases from J, the gap between germline ends came to 22 bases. Germline values: CDR1 DFQATT, CDR2 SNEGSKA (reference sequence). CDR3 length equals 15 residues. The CDR3 is CSARKGPPVLNEQFF. DNA of the CDR3: TGCAGTGCAAGAAAGGGCCCCCCAGTTCTGAATGAGCAGTTCTTC.

This clonotype was counted many times. This sequence joins TRBV29-1 and TRBJ2-5; 9 bases align to TRBD2. Germline CDR1 SQVTM, CDR2 ANQGSEA. The V gene end was trimmed by 6 bases and the J gene end by 2 bases; junction bases not matched to a gene: 4. This CDR3 is built from 13 residues. DNA for the CDR3: TGCAGCGTCTCGACTAGCGGACAAGAGACCCAGTACTTC. Its translation is CSVSTSGQETQYF.

On this clonotype itself: One end of the junction does not line up with germline, which may come from a read error. The chain links TRBV7-9 to TRBJ2-6; D may be TRBD1 (6 bases). Per the germline V gene, CDR1 is SEHNR and CDR2 is FQNEAQ (reference sequence). The CDR3 has 15 amino acids. Written as DNA, the CDR3 is TGTGCCAGCAGTAGGGGGTCACCTGGGGCCAACGTCCCGACTTTC. The encoded protein is CASSRGSPGANVPTF. The complete variable domain, with remaining parts taken from reference TRBV7-9 and TRBJ2-6, reads DTGVSQNPRHKITKRGQNVTFRCDPISEHNRLYWYRQTLGQGPEFLTYFQNEAQLEKSRLLSDRFSAERPKGSFSTLEIQRTEQGDSAMYLCASSRGSPGANVPTFGAGSRLTVL.

There are a few counts of this clonotype. This chain links TRBV29-1 with TRBJ1-5, with D unresolved. The CDR3 is made up of 13 amino acids. Germline CDR1 reads SQVTM; CDR2 reads ANQGSEA. V was trimmed by 5 bases and J by 8 bases, leaving 16 bases between them. As DNA, the CDR3 is TGCAGCGTTCGTTATTCGGACGGGAAGCCCCAGCATTTT. Protein: CSVRYSDGKPQHF. Together with reference TRBV29-1 and TRBJ1-5, the CDR3 gives the full variable domain: SAVISQKPSRDICQRGTSLTIQCQVDSQVTMMFWYRQQPGQSLTLIATANQGSEATYESGFVIDKFPISRPNLTFSTLTVSNMSPEDSSIYLCSVRYSDGKPQHFGDGTRLSIL.

This clonotype was detected once. The V gene is TRBV20-1, the J gene TRBJ1-2; TRBD1 aligns across 8 bases. The ends lost 2 bases at V and 6 bases at J; junction bases unmatched: 8. The CDR3 runs 14 residues. Germline V gene sequence: CDR1 DFQATT, CDR2 SNEGSKA (reference sequence). CDR3 sequence (DNA): TGCAGTGCTAGATCGGACAGGGATTTGAATGGCTACACCTTC. It specifies CSARSDRDLNGYTF.

This clonotype was recorded many times. The genes are TRBV29-1 and TRBJ1-5; 8 bases are a match to TRBD1. This CDR3 comprises 14 residues. Losses at the gene ends were 6 bases for V and 0 bases for J; bases not matched to a gene: 4. Germline V gene sequence: CDR1 SQVTM, CDR2 ANQGSEA. CDR3 in DNA: TGCAGCGTAAGGACAGGGAATAGCAATCAGCCCCAGCATTTT. Translated: CSVRTGNSNQPQHF.

V and J are TRBV9 and TRBJ2-3; D unresolved. The CDR3 sequence is 18 residues long. V lost 2 bases, J lost 4 bases, and 23 bases lay in between. Germline V CDR1 and CDR2: SGDLS, YYNGEE. The CDR3 DNA is TGTGCCAGCAGCGTCAGAGTTGAGGAAGGCCTCTCACCAGATACGCAGTATTTT. As protein: CASSVRVEEGLSPDTQYF.

The gene calls are TRBV29-1 and TRBJ2-1; possibly TRBD1 for D (6 bases). This CDR3 contains 14 residues. Germline CDR1 is SQVTM and CDR2 is ANQGSEA. CDR3 in amino acids: CSAATAGAYNEQFF. As DNA, the CDR3 is TGCAGTGCCGCCACGGCAGGGGCATACAATGAGCAGTTCTTC.

The chain recombines TRBV12-3 or TRBV12-4 with TRBJ1-4; D is possibly TRBD1 (5 bases). Trimming left V 3 bases short and J 7 bases short, with 15 bases between. The CDR3 extends over 15 amino acids. Written as DNA, the CDR3 is TGTGCCAGCAGTTTTCGCCCGGGGGTTCGTGAAAAACTGTTTTTT. Its translation: CASSFRPGVREKLFF.

The chain links TRBV29-1 to TRBJ2-1, with TRBD1 identical over 8 bases. CDR1 SQVTM and CDR2 ANQGSEA come from the germline V gene. Unmatched junction bases numbered 17, after V lost 5 bases and J lost 5 bases. CDR3 length: 17 residues. The CDR3 region has the DNA TGCAGCGTTAGGGGCAGGGGGCGTCCCCCGGTTAACAATGAGCAGTTCTTC. As protein: CSVRGRGRPPVNNEQFF.

The J gene is TRBJ1-4, the V gene TRBV27; unclear D gene. V was trimmed by 5 bases and J by 4 bases, leaving 14 bases between them. This CDR3 has 15 residues. Germline V gene sequence: CDR1 MNHEY, CDR2 SMNVEV (reference sequence). The CDR3 region has the DNA TGTGCCAGCAGTCCCTTATTGGACGGTAATGAAAAACTGTTTTTT. Its translation: CASSPLLDGNEKLFF.

The chain employs TRBV5-1 and TRBJ1-6, with D unresolved. Germline assignment: CDR1 SGHRS and CDR2 YFSETQ. The CDR3 sequence is 15 residues long. V dropped 9 bases and J dropped 6 bases, with 19 bases sitting between them. The CDR3 DNA sequence: TGCGCCACCCGGTTGTCCGGGGATGGTAATTCACCCCTCCACTTT. Translation gives CATRLSGDGNSPLHF.

This chain joins TRBV4-2 and TRBJ1-2; D not resolved. CDR1 and CDR2 (germline): LGHNA, YNFKEQ. The V end lost 0 bases, the J end lost 3 bases, and 8 bases lay between the germline ends. The CDR3 extends over 14 amino acids. The CDR3 spells CASSQEVEDYGYTF. CDR3 in DNA: TGTGCCAGCAGCCAAGAGGTGGAAGACTATGGCTACACCTTC.

The chain recombines TRBV2 with TRBJ2-5; tentatively, D is TRBD1 or TRBD2 (5 bases each). The length of the CDR3 is 11 residues. The ends were cut back, 10 bases at V and 5 bases at J, with 11 bases in the middle. Germline CDR1 is SNHLY and CDR2 is FYNNEI. The CDR3 spells CAIPWGETQYF. CDR3 coding DNA: TGTGCCATCCCATGGGGGGAGACCCAGTACTTC.

This clonotype was seen just once. The chain links TRBV20-1 to TRBJ2-5; D is unclear. The CDR3 is made up of 14 amino acids. Trimming cost V 0 bases and J 5 bases, with 13 bases left between them. The germline V gene encodes CDR1 DFQATT and CDR2 SNEGSKA (reference sequence). The CDR3 sequence: CSARDPSKLETQYF. The CDR3, as DNA: TGCAGTGCTAGAGATCCGAGTAAACTGGAGACCCAGTACTTC.

The rearrangement uses TRBV29-1 and TRBJ2-3, with D possibly TRBD1 on 6 matching bases. Deletions cut 8 bases from V and 8 bases from J, with 17 bases between. Germline CDR1 reads SQVTM; CDR2 reads ANQGSEA. This CDR3 has 12 amino acids. The CDR3 bases are TGCAGCCTCCTGACAGGCGGCGGTACGCAGTATTTT. Protein: CSLLTGGGTQYF.

This clonotype was seen a handful of times. Compared with germline, one end of the junction differs, possibly owing to a read error. The chain couples TRBV20-1 to TRBJ2-1; 7 bases match TRBD2. CDR3 length equals 14 residues. Per germline, CDR1 DFQATT and CDR2 SNEGSKA (reference sequence). CDR3 bases: TGCAGTGCTAGAGTATTACTAGCGAGGAATGAGCGGTTCTTC. Translated: CSARVLLARNERFF.

Only one count was recorded for this clonotype. This chain joins TRBV7-2 and TRBJ2-5, with D perhaps matching TRBD2 (5 bases). Between the trimmed V and J ends, which lost 8 bases and 1 base, there was a span of 17 bases. Germline V CDR1 and CDR2: SGHTA, FQGNSA. The CDR3 is 15 residues long. The CDR3 nucleotides read TGTGCCAGCTCCCCGCTACTGGCGGGCCAAGAGACCCAGTACTTC. This gives the protein CASSPLLAGQETQYF.

The V call is TRBV20-1, the J call TRBJ2-3; 13 bases map to TRBD2. With 0 bases clipped from V and 4 bases from J, the junction kept 7 bases outside the gene matches. Germline V gene data show CDR1 as DFQATT and CDR2 as SNEGSKA (reference sequence). The CDR3 sequence is 17 residues long. The CDR3 sequence: CSARDRTSGGRADTQYF. The DNA for the CDR3 is TGCAGTGCTAGAGACCGGACTAGCGGGGGTAGGGCAGATACGCAGTATTTT.

The rearrangement joins TRBV15 to TRBJ1-2; 7 nucleotides agree with TRBD1. Losses at the gene ends were 6 bases for V and 5 bases for J; bases not matched to a gene: 15. The CDR3 loop spans 16 amino acids. Germline CDR1 is LNHNV and CDR2 is YYDKDF (reference sequence). For the CDR3, the DNA is TGTGCCACCAGTATGGGTCGACAGGGCCTCGGATATGGCTACACCTTC. Translation: CATSMGRQGLGYGYTF. The entire variable domain, with the rest obtained from reference TRBV15 and TRBJ1-2, is as follows: DAMVIQNPRYQVTQFGKPVTLSCSQTLNHNVMYWYQQKSSQAPKLLFHYYDKDFNNEADTPDNFQSRRPNTSFCFLDIRSPGLGDTAMYLCATSMGRQGLGYGYTFGSGTRLTVV.

The chain carries TRBV28 and TRBJ2-7; 9 bases line up with TRBD1. From germline, CDR1 is MDHEN and CDR2 SYDVKM. This CDR3 has 15 residues. With 1 base clipped from V and 1 base from J, the junction kept 2 bases outside the gene matches. The CDR3 DNA reads TGTGCCAGCAGTTTATTTGGGACAGGGTCCTACGAGCAGTACTTC. Its protein is CASSLFGTGSYEQYF.